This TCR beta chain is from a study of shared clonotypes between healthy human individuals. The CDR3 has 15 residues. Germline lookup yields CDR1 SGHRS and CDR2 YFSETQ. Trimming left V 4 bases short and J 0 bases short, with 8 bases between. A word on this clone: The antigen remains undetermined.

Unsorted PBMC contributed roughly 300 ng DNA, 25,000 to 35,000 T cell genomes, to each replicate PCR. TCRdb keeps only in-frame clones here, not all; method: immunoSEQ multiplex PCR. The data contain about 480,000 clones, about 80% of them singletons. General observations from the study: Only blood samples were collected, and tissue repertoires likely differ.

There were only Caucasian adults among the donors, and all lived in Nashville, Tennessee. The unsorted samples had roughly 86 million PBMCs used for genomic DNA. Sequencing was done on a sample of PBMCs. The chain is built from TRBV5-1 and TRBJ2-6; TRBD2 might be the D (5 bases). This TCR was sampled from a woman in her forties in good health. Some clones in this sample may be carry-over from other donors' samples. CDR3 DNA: TGCGCCAGCAGCCCCCGGGGCTCTGGGGCCAACGTCCTGACTTTC. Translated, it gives CASSPRGSGANVLTF.